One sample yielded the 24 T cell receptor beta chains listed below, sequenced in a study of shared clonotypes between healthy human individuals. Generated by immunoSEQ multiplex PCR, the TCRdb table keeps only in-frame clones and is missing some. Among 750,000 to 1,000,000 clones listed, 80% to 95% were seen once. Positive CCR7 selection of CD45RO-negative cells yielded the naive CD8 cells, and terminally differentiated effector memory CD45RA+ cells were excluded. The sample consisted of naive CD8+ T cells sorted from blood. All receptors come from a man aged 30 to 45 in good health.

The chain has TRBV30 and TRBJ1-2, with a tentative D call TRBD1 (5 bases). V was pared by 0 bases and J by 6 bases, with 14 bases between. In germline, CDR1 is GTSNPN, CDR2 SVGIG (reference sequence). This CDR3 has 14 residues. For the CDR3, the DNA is TGTGCCTGGAGTGTACAAGGGGCATATCATGGCTACACCTTC. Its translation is CAWSVQGAYHGYTF.

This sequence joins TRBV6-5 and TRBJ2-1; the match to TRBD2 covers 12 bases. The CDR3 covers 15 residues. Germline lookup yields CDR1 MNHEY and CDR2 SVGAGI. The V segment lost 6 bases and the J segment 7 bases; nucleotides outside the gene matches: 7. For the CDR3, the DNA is TGTGCCAGCAGCCGACTAGCGGGAGCGTCAAATGAGCAGTTCTTC. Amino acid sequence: CASSRLAGASNEQFF.

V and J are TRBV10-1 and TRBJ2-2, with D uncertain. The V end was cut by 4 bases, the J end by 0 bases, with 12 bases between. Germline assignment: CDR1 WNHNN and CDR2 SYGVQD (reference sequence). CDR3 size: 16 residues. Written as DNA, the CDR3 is TGCGCCAGCAGTGTTGGGGTGCGCGCGAACACCGGGGAGCTGTTTTTT. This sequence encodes CASSVGVRANTGELFF.

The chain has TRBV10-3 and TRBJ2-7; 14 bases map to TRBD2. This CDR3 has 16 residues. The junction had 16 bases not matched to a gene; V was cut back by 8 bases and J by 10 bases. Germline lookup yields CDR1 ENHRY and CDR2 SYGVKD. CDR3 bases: TGTGCCATCCGGGGCACCGGGACTAGCGGGAGAGGGGACCAGTACTTC. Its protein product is CAIRGTGTSGRGDQYF.

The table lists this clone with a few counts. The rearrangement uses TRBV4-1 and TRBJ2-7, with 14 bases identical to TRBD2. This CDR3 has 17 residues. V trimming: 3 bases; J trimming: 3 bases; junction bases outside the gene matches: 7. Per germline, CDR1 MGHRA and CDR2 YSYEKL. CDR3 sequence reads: CASSQGLAGDGGYEQYF. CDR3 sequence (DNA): TGCGCCAGCAGCCAGGGACTAGCGGGAGACGGAGGCTACGAGCAGTACTTC.

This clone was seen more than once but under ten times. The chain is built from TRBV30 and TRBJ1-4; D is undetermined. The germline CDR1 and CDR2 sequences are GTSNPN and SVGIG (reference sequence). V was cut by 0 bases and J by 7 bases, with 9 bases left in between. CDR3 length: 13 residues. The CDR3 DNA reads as TGTGCCTGGAGTGTAGCGGGAGTTGAAAAACTGTTTTTT. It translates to CAWSVAGVEKLFF.

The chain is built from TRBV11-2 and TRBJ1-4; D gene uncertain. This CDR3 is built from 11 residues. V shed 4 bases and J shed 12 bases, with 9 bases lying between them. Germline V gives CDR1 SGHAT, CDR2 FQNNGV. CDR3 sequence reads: CASSSLGELFF. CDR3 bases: TGTGCCAGCAGCTCCCTCGGGGAACTGTTTTTT.

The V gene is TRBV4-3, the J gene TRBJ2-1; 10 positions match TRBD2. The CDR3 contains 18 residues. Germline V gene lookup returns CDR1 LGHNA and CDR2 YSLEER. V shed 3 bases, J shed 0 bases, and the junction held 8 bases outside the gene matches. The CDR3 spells CASSQDIAGGSSYNEQFF. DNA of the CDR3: TGCGCCAGCAGCCAGGACATAGCGGGAGGCAGCTCCTACAATGAGCAGTTCTTC.

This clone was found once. The CDR3 DNA is TGTGCCAGTAGACCCCCAGCGGGACTAGCGGAGAACACCGGGGAGCTGTTTTTT. Translation gives CASRPPAGLAENTGELFF. The genes are TRBV7-9 and TRBJ2-2; 11 bases align to TRBD2. CDR3 size: 18 residues. V shed 9 bases and J 1 base; nucleotides not matched to a gene: 13. Per the germline V gene, CDR1 is SEHNR and CDR2 is FQNEAQ (reference sequence).

CDR3 in DNA: TGCAGCGTTTCGAGCGGCAAGGACAGGGCAACCGGGGAGCTGTTTTTT. Protein: CSVSSGKDRATGELFF. The rearrangement links TRBV29-1 to TRBJ2-2; 8 bases align to TRBD1. The germline V gene has CDR1 SQVTM and CDR2 ANQGSEA. With 5 bases clipped from V and 5 bases from J, the junction kept 13 bases outside the gene matches. The CDR3 loop spans 16 amino acids.

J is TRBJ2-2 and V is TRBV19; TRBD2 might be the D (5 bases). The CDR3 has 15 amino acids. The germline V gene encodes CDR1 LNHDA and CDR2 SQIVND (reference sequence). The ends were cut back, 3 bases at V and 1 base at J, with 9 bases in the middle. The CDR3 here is CASSIGLQNTGELFF. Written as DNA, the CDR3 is TGTGCCAGTAGTATCGGACTCCAGAACACCGGGGAGCTGTTTTTT.

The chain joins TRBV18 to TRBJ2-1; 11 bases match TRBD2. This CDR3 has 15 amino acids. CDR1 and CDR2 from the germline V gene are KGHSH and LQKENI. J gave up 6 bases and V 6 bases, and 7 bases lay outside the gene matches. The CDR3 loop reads CASSELAGVINEQFF. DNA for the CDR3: TGTGCCAGCTCGGAACTAGCGGGAGTAATCAATGAGCAGTTCTTC.

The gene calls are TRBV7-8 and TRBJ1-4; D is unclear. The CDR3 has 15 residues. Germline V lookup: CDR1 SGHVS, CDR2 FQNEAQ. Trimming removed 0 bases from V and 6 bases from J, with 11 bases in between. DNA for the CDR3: TGTGCCAGCAGCTTAGCTCACTCGGCGGATGAAAAACTGTTTTTT. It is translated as CASSLAHSADEKLFF.

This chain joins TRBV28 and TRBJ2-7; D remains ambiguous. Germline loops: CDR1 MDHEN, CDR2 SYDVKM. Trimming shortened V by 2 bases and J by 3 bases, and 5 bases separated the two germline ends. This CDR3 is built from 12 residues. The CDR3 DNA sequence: TGTGCCAGCAGTTTAAACCACTACGAGCAGTACTTC. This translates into CASSLNHYEQYF.

Here the CDR3 DNA reads TGTGCCAGCAGTGAAGGGGGCGGGGGACCCTACGAGCAGTACTTC. Residues: CASSEGGGGPYEQYF. The chain recombines TRBV2 with TRBJ2-7, with TRBD2 matching 7 bases. The ends lost 1 base at V and 2 bases at J; junction bases unmatched: 5. Germline lookup yields CDR1 SNHLY and CDR2 FYNNEI. The CDR3 is 15 amino acids.

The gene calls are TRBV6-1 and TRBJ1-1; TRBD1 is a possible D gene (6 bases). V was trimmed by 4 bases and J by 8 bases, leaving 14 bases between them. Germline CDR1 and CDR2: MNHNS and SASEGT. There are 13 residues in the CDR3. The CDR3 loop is CASSGGGRREAFF. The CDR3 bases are TGTGCCAGCAGTGGAGGGGGGAGGAGGGAAGCTTTCTTT.

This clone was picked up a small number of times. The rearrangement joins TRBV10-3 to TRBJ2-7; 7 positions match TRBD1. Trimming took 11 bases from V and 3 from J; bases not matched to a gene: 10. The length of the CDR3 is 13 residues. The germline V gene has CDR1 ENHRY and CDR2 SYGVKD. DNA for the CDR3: TGTGCCGTCCGATTAAGGGACAGCTACGAGCAGTACTTC. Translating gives CAVRLRDSYEQYF.

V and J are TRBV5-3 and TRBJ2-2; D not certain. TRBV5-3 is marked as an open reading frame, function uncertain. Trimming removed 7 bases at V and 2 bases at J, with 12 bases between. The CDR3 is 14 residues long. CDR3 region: CARSPHCNTGELFF. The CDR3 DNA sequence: TGTGCCAGATCTCCTCACTGTAACACCGGGGAGCTGTTTTTT.

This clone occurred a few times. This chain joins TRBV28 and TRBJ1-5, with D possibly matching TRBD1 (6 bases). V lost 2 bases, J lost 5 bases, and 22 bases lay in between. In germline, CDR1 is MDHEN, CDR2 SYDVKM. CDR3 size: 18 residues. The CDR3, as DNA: TGTGCCAGCAGTTTAAGAGACAGGAGGACGTTGGGTGATCAGCCCCAGCATTTT. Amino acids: CASSLRDRRTLGDQPQHF.

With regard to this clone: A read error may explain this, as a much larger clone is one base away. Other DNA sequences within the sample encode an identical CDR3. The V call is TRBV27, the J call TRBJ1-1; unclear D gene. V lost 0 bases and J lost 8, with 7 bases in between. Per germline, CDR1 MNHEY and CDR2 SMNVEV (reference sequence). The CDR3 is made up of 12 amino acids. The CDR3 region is CASSLSGREAFF. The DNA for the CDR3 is TGTGCCAGCAGTTTATCCGGCAGGGAAGCTTTCTTT.

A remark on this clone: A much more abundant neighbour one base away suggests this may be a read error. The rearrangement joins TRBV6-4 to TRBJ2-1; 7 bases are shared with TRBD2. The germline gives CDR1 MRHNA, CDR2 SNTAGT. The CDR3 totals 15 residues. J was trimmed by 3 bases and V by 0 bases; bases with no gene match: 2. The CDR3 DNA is TGTGCCAGCAGTGACTCTAGCGGGTGCTACAATGAGCAGTTCTTC. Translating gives CASSDSSGCYNEQFF.

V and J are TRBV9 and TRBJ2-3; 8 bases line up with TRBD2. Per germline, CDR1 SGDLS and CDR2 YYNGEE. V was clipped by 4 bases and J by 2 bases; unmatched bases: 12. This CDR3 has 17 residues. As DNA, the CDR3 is TGTGCCAGCAGCAAAGAGGTTGGACTAGCCCCCACAGATACGCAGTATTTT. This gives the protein CASSKEVGLAPTDTQYF.

CDR3 nucleotide sequence: TGTGCCAGCAGTTCCCCCGCTAGCGGACTAGACAATGAGCAGTTCTTC. This gives the protein CASSSPASGLDNEQFF. This rearrangement joins TRBV27 to TRBJ2-1, with TRBD2 matching 7 bases. Germline trimming cut 4 bases from V and 5 bases from J; bases unmatched to any gene: 11. The CDR3 covers 16 residues. The germline V gene has CDR1 MNHEY and CDR2 SMNVEV (reference sequence).

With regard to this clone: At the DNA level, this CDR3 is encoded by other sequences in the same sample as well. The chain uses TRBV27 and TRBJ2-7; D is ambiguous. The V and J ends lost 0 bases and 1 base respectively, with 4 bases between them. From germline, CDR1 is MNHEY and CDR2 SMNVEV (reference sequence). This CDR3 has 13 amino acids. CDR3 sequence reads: CASSLSVSYEQYF. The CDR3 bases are TGTGCCAGCAGTTTATCGGTGTCCTACGAGCAGTACTTC.